This entry lists 30 T cell receptor beta chains sequenced from one sample in a study of cytotoxic CD8 clonotypes in ibrutinib-treated CLL (dated by TCRdb to the early 2020s). The library was built by means of the immunoSEQ multiplex PCR assay. The table was pulled from immuneACCESS by TCRdb, which kept in-frame rearrangements only. Such tables lose some clones; where checked, under half of the loss comes from unresolved V genes, and the rest has no known cause. Present in this sample are about 300,000 clones, about 61% of which were seen just once. The top ten clones comprise roughly 6.8% of the sample. Material: PBMCs, obtained after 36 months of ibrutinib treatment. The origin of the receptors is a human donor with chronic lymphocytic leukemia.

This chain links TRBV15 with TRBJ2-7; tentative D call: TRBD1 (5 bases). There are 14 residues in the CDR3. CDR1 and CDR2 from the germline V gene are LNHNV and YYDKDF (reference sequence). The germline V and J ends were trimmed by 2 bases and 5 bases, with 13 bases remaining between them. CDR3 sequence (DNA): TGTGCCACCAGCAGAAGGGGAACTACCGACGAGCAGTACTTC. Translating it yields CATSRRGTTDEQYF.

Only a few counts were recorded for this clone. The rearrangement links TRBV5-1 to TRBJ1-6; 9 bases are a match to TRBD1. The CDR3 consists of 16 residues. V lost 4 bases to trimming and J lost 8 bases; unmatched junction nucleotides: 10. CDR1 and CDR2 (germline): SGHRS, YFSETQ. The CDR3 sequence: CASSAGVGQGYSPLHF. CDR3 in DNA: TGCGCCAGCAGCGCGGGGGTCGGACAGGGGTATTCACCCCTCCACTTT. The variable domain in full, completed from reference TRBV5-1 and TRBJ1-6, reads KAGVTQTPRYLIKTRGQQVTLSCSPISGHRSVSWYQQTPGQGLQFLFEYFSETQRNKGNFPGRFSGRQFSNSRSEMNVSTLELGDSALYLCASSAGVGQGYSPLHFGNGTRLTVT.

Here the CDR3 reads CASMTSAYEQYF. CDR3 DNA: TGTGCCAGTATGACTAGCGCGTACGAGCAGTACTTC. The chain has TRBV2 and TRBJ2-7; 8 bases are shared with TRBD2. The CDR3 length is 12 residues. Trimming removed 9 bases from V and 4 bases from J; junction bases left unmatched: 5. Germline assignment: CDR1 SNHLY and CDR2 FYNNEI.

A single count supports this clone. This chain links TRBV5-6 with TRBJ1-2, with D hard to call. Trimming removed 2 bases from V and 6 bases from J, with 8 bases in between. The CDR3 loop spans 12 amino acids. CDR1 SGHDT and CDR2 YYEEEE come from the germline V gene. The DNA for the CDR3 is TGTGCCAGCAGCTTCGGAGGGAATGGCTACACCTTC. Translating gives CASSFGGNGYTF.

The chain carries TRBV11-2 and TRBJ1-2; D is possibly TRBD1 (6 bases). The CDR3 consists of 15 residues. Trimming cost V 0 bases and J 4 bases, with 12 bases left between them. The V gene's germline CDR1 is SGHAT and CDR2 FQNNGV. Here the CDR3 reads CASSLEAGGAYGYTF. DNA for the CDR3: TGTGCCAGCAGCTTAGAAGCGGGGGGCGCCTATGGCTACACCTTC.

The V and J genes are TRBV11-1 and TRBJ2-7; 7 bases fit TRBD1. The CDR3 has 15 residues. Looked up from germline, CDR1 is SGHAT and CDR2 is FQDESV (reference sequence). V trimming: 4 bases; J trimming: 0 bases; junction bases outside the gene matches: 6. The CDR3 DNA follows: TGTGCCAGCAGCTCCCAGACAGGGACCTCCTACGAGCAGTACTTC. It translates to CASSSQTGTSYEQYF.

A single count supports this clone. The chain joins TRBV4-3 to TRBJ2-3; 8 bases agree with TRBD2. Trimming cost V 3 bases and J 1 base; bases outside gene matches: 18. The germline V gene encodes CDR1 LGHNA and CDR2 YSLEER. This CDR3 region has 20 residues. CDR3 DNA: TGCGCCAGCAGCCAGAAGCTGTGGGGGCTCGGGGGGGCGCGCACAGATACGCAGTATTTT. It translates to CASSQKLWGLGGARTDTQYF.

This clone was detected a few times. The CDR3 sequence is CASSPSGTGTDTQYF. The CDR3, as DNA: TGTGCCAGCAGCCCTAGCGGGACTGGCACAGATACGCAGTATTTT. This chain links TRBV11-2 with TRBJ2-3; 9 bases map to TRBD2. Germline CDR1 SGHAT, CDR2 FQNNGV. The J segment lost 1 base and the V segment lost 5 bases, leaving 4 bases of the junction unmatched. The CDR3 totals 15 residues.

V and J are TRBV29-1 and TRBJ2-3; 10 bases fit TRBD2. The CDR3 length is 15 residues. Trimming took 3 bases from V and 2 from J; bases not matched to a gene: 5. CDR1 is SQVTM and CDR2 is ANQGSEA in the germline V gene. CDR3 sequence: CSVERLAGLTDTQYF. CDR3 in DNA: TGCAGCGTTGAGCGACTAGCGGGCCTCACAGATACGCAGTATTTT.

The chain recombines TRBV15 with TRBJ2-7, with D perhaps matching TRBD2 (5 bases). Deletions cut 5 bases from V and 4 bases from J, with 15 bases between. Germline lookup yields CDR1 LNHNV and CDR2 YYDKDF (reference sequence). The length of the CDR3 is 14 residues. In DNA, the CDR3 is TGTGCCACCAGCCCTAAGGGAGTCGGGTACGAGCAGTACTTC. It translates to CATSPKGVGYEQYF. Drawing the rest from reference TRBV15 and TRBJ2-7, the complete variable domain is DAMVIQNPRYQVTQFGKPVTLSCSQTLNHNVMYWYQQKSSQAPKLLFHYYDKDFNNEADTPDNFQSRRPNTSFCFLDIRSPGLGDTAMYLCATSPKGVGYEQYFGPGTRLTVT.

This chain connects TRBV6-5 to TRBJ2-5; 8 bases are a match to TRBD2. Germline lookup yields CDR1 MNHEY and CDR2 SVGAGI. The J segment lost 5 bases and the V segment lost 2 bases, leaving 7 bases of the junction unmatched. CDR3 length: 15 amino acids. The CDR3 DNA follows: TGTGCCAGCAGTTACCTAGGGACTAGTAGGGAGACCCAGTACTTC. This translates into CASSYLGTSRETQYF.

The chain employs TRBV11-3 and TRBJ2-1; TRBD2 might be the D (5 bases). Germline loops: CDR1 SGHNT, CDR2 YENEEA. Trimming removed 3 bases from V and 8 bases from J, with 11 bases in between. The CDR3 has 13 residues. Here the CDR3 reads CASSFGLEDEQFF. CDR3 coding DNA: TGTGCCAGCAGCTTTGGATTGGAGGATGAGCAGTTCTTC.

This clone was seen a single time. The genes are TRBV15 and TRBJ1-1; a weak D match, TRBD1 (6 bases). The CDR3 totals 14 residues. The V end lost 5 bases, the J end lost 8 bases, and 18 bases lay between the germline ends. Germline V lookup: CDR1 LNHNV, CDR2 YYDKDF (reference sequence). The CDR3 nucleotides are TGTGCCACCAGCCCCCTCGGGGGGGACAAAGAAGCTTTCTTT. Translated, it gives CATSPLGGDKEAFF. Full variable domain (remainder filled in from reference TRBV15 and TRBJ1-1): DAMVIQNPRYQVTQFGKPVTLSCSQTLNHNVMYWYQQKSSQAPKLLFHYYDKDFNNEADTPDNFQSRRPNTSFCFLDIRSPGLGDTAMYLCATSPLGGDKEAFFGQGTRLTVV.

This CDR3 reads CASSTTATYEQYF. Written as DNA, the CDR3 is TGTGCCAGCAGTACGACGGCTACCTACGAGCAGTACTTC. The chain uses TRBV6-5 and TRBJ2-7; D is uncertain. This CDR3 region has 13 residues. Germline CDR1 and CDR2: MNHEY and SVGAGI. V lost 5 bases, J lost 2 bases, and 10 bases lay in between.

The rearrangement uses TRBV10-2 and TRBJ2-7; D is perhaps TRBD2 (5 bases). With 5 bases removed from V and 7 bases from J, the gap between germline ends came to 12 bases. Germline CDR1 WSHSY, CDR2 SAAADI. This CDR3 comprises 12 residues. CDR3 sequence reads: CASSYSTGEQYF. For the CDR3, the DNA is TGCGCCAGCAGTTATTCGACGGGGGAGCAGTACTTC.

A few counts support this clone. The chain recombines TRBV7-9 with TRBJ2-3; 10 nucleotides match TRBD2. Germline values: CDR1 SEHNR, CDR2 FQNEAQ (reference sequence). This CDR3 has 18 residues. V shed 1 base, J shed 2 bases, and the junction held 9 bases outside the gene matches. Written as DNA, the CDR3 is TGTGCCAGCAGCTTAGATCAGGGAGCGGGAGGGAACACAGATACGCAGTATTTT. This gives the protein CASSLDQGAGGNTDTQYF.

This clone was seen only once. The chain joins TRBV7-9 to TRBJ1-1; D is undetermined. Deletions cut 3 bases from V and 7 bases from J, with 12 bases between. CDR3 size: 13 residues. Germline V CDR1 and CDR2: SEHNR, FQNEAQ (reference sequence). This chain's CDR3 is CASSLDRWGEAFF. CDR3 bases: TGTGCCAGCAGCTTGGATCGGTGGGGTGAAGCTTTCTTT.

This chain connects TRBV29-1 to TRBJ2-7, with D possibly being TRBD2 (5 bases). This CDR3 spans 14 amino acids. With 4 bases removed from V and 1 base from J, the gap between germline ends came to 14 bases. CDR1 and CDR2 (germline): SQVTM, ANQGSEA. CDR3 amino acids: CSVGRWLGSYEQYF. The CDR3 DNA reads TGCAGCGTTGGGAGGTGGCTGGGTTCCTACGAGCAGTACTTC.

This chain connects TRBV7-3 to TRBJ2-3, with 8 positions matching TRBD2. The V gene's germline CDR1 is SGHTA and CDR2 FQGTGA. The V and J ends lost 3 bases and 2 bases, in that order; junction bases with no gene match: 7. CDR3 length: 16 residues. The CDR3, as DNA: TGTGCCAGCAGCTTCTTAGCGGGGTTATACACAGATACGCAGTATTTT. This sequence encodes CASSFLAGLYTDTQYF.

V usage is TRBV11-2 and J usage is TRBJ2-7, with 10 bases that match TRBD2. The germline gives CDR1 SGHAT, CDR2 FQNNGV. This CDR3 has 14 amino acids. V lost 2 bases and J lost 8; bases outside the gene matches: 6. The chain's CDR3 is CASSLSGGAFQQYF. In DNA form, the CDR3 reads TGTGCCAGCAGCTTAAGCGGGGGGGCTTTCCAGCAGTACTTC. Based on the CDR3 plus reference TRBV11-2 and TRBJ2-7, the full variable domain is EAGVAQSPRYKIIEKRQSVAFWCNPISGHATLYWYQQILGQGPKLLIQFQNNGVVDDSQLPKDRFSAERLKGVDSTLKIQPAKLEDSAVYLCASSLSGGAFQQYFGPGTRLTVT.

V and J are TRBV11-2 and TRBJ2-2, with 7 bases matching TRBD1. Unmatched junction bases numbered 3, after V lost 6 bases and J lost 2 bases. The CDR3 loop spans 14 amino acids. CDR1 is SGHAT, CDR2 FQNNGV, per germline. CDR3 amino acids: CASRDRINTGELFF. CDR3 DNA: TGTGCCAGCAGGGACAGGATAAACACCGGGGAGCTGTTTTTT.

This rearrangement joins TRBV15 to TRBJ2-1, with 10 bases aligning to TRBD2. CDR3 length: 15 amino acids. Germline V lookup: CDR1 LNHNV, CDR2 YYDKDF (reference sequence). V lost 5 bases to trimming and J lost 7 bases; unmatched junction nucleotides: 8. This CDR3 is CATSPLSGRGNEQFF. The DNA for the CDR3 is TGTGCCACCAGCCCTCTGAGCGGGAGGGGGAATGAGCAGTTCTTC.

CDR3 in DNA: TGTGCCAGCAGCTCTCCTGGGGCTAGCGGAGCCTACGAGCAGTACTTC. As protein: CASSSPGASGAYEQYF. The chain links TRBV7-2 to TRBJ2-7; 7 bases fit TRBD2. V shed 4 bases and J 2 bases; nucleotides not matched to a gene: 11. Germline V gene sequence: CDR1 SGHTA, CDR2 FQGNSA. The length of the CDR3 is 16 residues.

The chain has TRBV27 and TRBJ2-1, with D possibly being TRBD1 (6 bases). CDR1 and CDR2 from the germline V gene are MNHEY and SMNVEV (reference sequence). The CDR3 consists of 13 residues. V was cut by 4 bases and J by 12 bases, with 16 bases left in between. The CDR3 is CASSSHYRDMQFF. As DNA, the CDR3 is TGTGCCAGCAGTTCCCACTACAGGGACATGCAGTTCTTC.

This rearrangement joins TRBV7-9 to TRBJ1-2; D not resolved. Trimming removed 0 bases at V and 5 bases at J, with 7 bases between. Germline lookup yields CDR1 SEHNR and CDR2 FQNEAQ (reference sequence). The CDR3 is 13 amino acids. The chain's CDR3 is CASSLAREYGYTF. Written as DNA, the CDR3 is TGTGCCAGCAGCTTAGCGCGTGAATATGGCTACACCTTC.

V is TRBV21-1 and J is TRBJ2-2; no DNA check was done on the table's D call, TRBD2. TRBV21-1 is a pseudogene. The length of the CDR3 is 16 residues. The chain's CDR3 is CATLGLAGVEAGELFF. The DNA of the CDR3 is TGTGCCACCCTGGGACTAGCGGGAGTGGAGGCCGGGGAGCTGTTTTTT.

This rearrangement joins TRBV7-3 to TRBJ2-6; a possible D gene is TRBD1 (5 bases). CDR1 and CDR2 from the germline V gene are SGHTA and FQGTGA. This CDR3 has 17 amino acids. The V and J ends lost 5 bases and 1 base respectively, with 15 bases between them. In nucleotides, the CDR3 is TGTGCCAGCAGCCTAAGTAGGGGCAGGTCTGGGGCCAACGTCCTGACTTTC. It is translated as CASSLSRGRSGANVLTF. Drawing the rest from reference TRBV7-3 and TRBJ2-6, the complete variable domain is GAGVSQTPSNKVTEKGKYVELRCDPISGHTALYWYRQSLGQGPEFLIYFQGTGAADDSGLPNDRFFAVRPEGSVSTLKIQRTERGDSAVYLCASSLSRGRSGANVLTFGAGSRLTVL.

The chain links TRBV9 to TRBJ1-2; 9 bases map to TRBD1. Germline V gene lookup returns CDR1 SGDLS and CDR2 YYNGEE. V lost 5 bases to trimming and J lost 0 bases; unmatched junction nucleotides: 11. The CDR3 contains 17 residues. In nucleotides, the CDR3 is TGTGCCAGCAGACCCCGGGACAGGGCATATGCTAACTATGGCTACACCTTC. Translation: CASRPRDRAYANYGYTF.

In its sample, this clone was seen a few times. The gene calls are TRBV28 and TRBJ1-1; D may be TRBD1 (6 bases). The CDR3 loop spans 14 amino acids. Germline V gene lookup returns CDR1 MDHEN and CDR2 SYDVKM. V shed 5 bases and J shed 11 bases, with 21 bases lying between them. The CDR3 region is CASSRQVLPGWAFF. CDR3 nucleotide sequence: TGTGCCAGCAGTAGACAGGTACTCCCCGGGTGGGCTTTCTTT.

The chain carries TRBV11-2 and TRBJ2-1; the match to TRBD2 covers 10 bases. The CDR3 consists of 16 residues. CDR1 SGHAT and CDR2 FQNNGV come from the germline V gene. V was pared by 1 base and J by 3 bases, with 3 bases of the junction left unmatched. Here the CDR3 reads CASSLVRTSGYNEQFF. CDR3 DNA: TGTGCCAGCAGCTTAGTGCGGACTAGCGGCTACAATGAGCAGTTCTTC.